These 14 T cell receptor beta chains originate from one sample sequenced in a study of blood T cell repertoires in COVID-19. Clones were sequenced by immunoSEQ multiplex PCR, and TCRdb holds only the in-frame ones, with some missing. The repertoire holds about 220,000 clones, with roughly 76% as singletons. The sequencing input was peripheral blood. The receptors originated from a human donor in a cohort sampled during active COVID-19.

The chain links TRBV7-2 to TRBJ2-7; 9 bases are a match to TRBD1. In germline, CDR1 is SGHTA, CDR2 FQGNSA. The length of the CDR3 is 15 residues. Trimming cost V 5 bases and J 5 bases; bases outside gene matches: 10. CDR3 in amino acids: CASSQPRDRDHEQYF. In DNA form, the CDR3 reads TGTGCCAGCAGCCAACCCCGGGACAGGGACCACGAGCAGTACTTC.

The CDR3 bases are TGTGCCAGCAGCCAGACTAGCGGGAGCGGTGGCACAGATACGCAGTATTTT. It yields the protein CASSQTSGSGGTDTQYF. The chain links TRBV7-2 to TRBJ2-3; 12 nucleotides match TRBD2. Losses at the gene ends were 5 bases for V and 1 base for J; bases not matched to a gene: 7. There are 17 residues in the CDR3. Germline lookup yields CDR1 SGHTA and CDR2 FQGNSA.

By share, this clone ranks as medium-sized. The chain is built from TRBV7-9 and TRBJ2-7, with TRBD2 matching over 9 bases. The CDR3 runs 15 residues. CDR1 SEHNR and CDR2 FQNEAQ come from the germline V gene (reference sequence). V lost 7 bases to trimming and J lost 4 bases; unmatched junction nucleotides: 11. CDR3 in DNA: TGTGCCAGCATGGAATCCGGACTAGCGAATTACGAGCAGTACTTC. Amino acid sequence: CASMESGLANYEQYF.

The J gene is TRBJ2-1, the V gene TRBV5-5; no reliable D call. The CDR3 covers 15 residues. Trimming left V 0 bases short and J 0 bases short, with 7 bases between. CDR1 and CDR2 from the germline V gene are SGHKS and YYEKEE (reference sequence). CDR3: CASSLVASSYNEQFF. As DNA, the CDR3 is TGTGCCAGCAGCTTGGTGGCTAGCTCCTACAATGAGCAGTTCTTC.

This chain links TRBV7-6 with TRBJ1-1, with 7 nucleotides matching TRBD1. CDR1 SGHVS and CDR2 FNYEAQ come from the germline V gene. V was pared by 2 bases and J by 0 bases, with 3 bases of the junction left unmatched. The CDR3 runs to 15 residues. DNA of the CDR3: TGTGCCAGCAGCTTAACCGGGACAGTGAACACTGAAGCTTTCTTT. It encodes CASSLTGTVNTEAFF.

The chain employs TRBV5-1 and TRBJ2-7; 8 nucleotides line up with TRBD1. Losses at the gene ends were 0 bases for V and 2 bases for J; bases not matched to a gene: 4. Germline V gives CDR1 SGHRS, CDR2 YFSETQ. This CDR3 has 15 residues. CDR3 residues: CASSLGTGFTYEQYF. CDR3 DNA sequence: TGCGCCAGCAGCTTGGGGACAGGGTTTACCTACGAGCAGTACTTC.

The rearrangement links TRBV27 to TRBJ1-1, with a tentative D call TRBD1 (6 bases). V was trimmed by 6 bases and J by 5 bases, leaving 16 bases between them. CDR1 and CDR2 (germline): MNHEY, SMNVEV (reference sequence). The CDR3 has 14 residues. This chain's CDR3 is CASRRAGVGTEAFF. The CDR3 DNA follows: TGTGCCAGCAGGCGGGCAGGGGTAGGTACTGAAGCTTTCTTT.

The chain carries TRBV9 and TRBJ2-2, with 9 positions matching TRBD2. Germline CDR1 is SGDLS and CDR2 is YYNGEE. The CDR3 has 16 amino acids. Trimming cost V 3 bases and J 8 bases; bases outside gene matches: 11. The CDR3 DNA reads TGTGCCAGCAGCGGCACCGGGACTAGCCTTTCGGGGGAGCTGTTTTTT. Protein sequence: CASSGTGTSLSGELFF.

This clone was found once. The chain couples TRBV7-2 to TRBJ2-3; 10 bases match TRBD1. Germline loops: CDR1 SGHTA, CDR2 FQGNSA. This CDR3 is built from 15 residues. V shed 8 bases and J 1 base; nucleotides not matched to a gene: 6. CDR3 nucleotides: TGTGCCAGCGGAGCCGGGACAGGGGGCACAGATACGCAGTATTTT. Translating it yields CASGAGTGGTDTQYF.

The rearrangement links TRBV6-5 to TRBJ2-7, with 9 bases identical to TRBD1. V dropped 6 bases and J dropped 12; count of bases not matched to a gene: 15. The CDR3 is 14 residues long. CDR1 is MNHEY, CDR2 SVGAGI, per germline. The CDR3 sequence is CASRDRDRDLFWYF. Here the CDR3 DNA reads TGTGCCAGCAGAGACCGGGACAGGGACCTCTTTTGGTACTTC.

The count of this clone is one. A much larger clone lies a single base off, so this may be a read error. This CDR3 is also generated by other DNA sequences in the sample. This rearrangement joins TRBV24-1 to TRBJ1-2, with D possibly being TRBD1 (6 bases). The V and J ends lost 3 bases and 4 bases respectively, with 8 bases between them. Looked up from germline, CDR1 is KGHDR and CDR2 is SFDVKD. The CDR3 runs to 13 residues. CDR3 in DNA: TGTGCCACCAGTGATACAGGGAGCTATGGCTACACCTTC. Protein product: CATSDTGSYGYTF.

This clone was seen just once. The chain carries TRBV15 and TRBJ2-7; 7 bases fit TRBD1. The CDR3 contains 17 residues. Trimming took 1 base from V and 3 from J; bases not matched to a gene: 12. Germline lookup yields CDR1 LNHNV and CDR2 YYDKDF (reference sequence). As DNA, the CDR3 is TGTGCCACCAGCAGAGGAGGGTTGACAGGGATGGTCTACGAGCAGTACTTC. Translating gives CATSRGGLTGMVYEQYF.

This chain uses TRBV25-1 with TRBJ1-2; D not certain. Trimming left V 3 bases short and J 0 bases short, with 11 bases between. This CDR3 comprises 15 residues. CDR1 is MGHDK, CDR2 SYGVNS, per germline. Here the CDR3 DNA reads TGTGCCAGCAGTGATTATGGAGTCTCTAACTATGGCTACACCTTC. It translates to CASSDYGVSNYGYTF.

The V gene is TRBV28, the J gene TRBJ2-6; D uncertain. The V gene lost 0 bases and the J gene lost 0 bases, with 12 bases spanning the gap. The CDR3 contains 18 residues. Per germline, CDR1 MDHEN and CDR2 SYDVKM. The CDR3 sequence is CASSLWVLRDSGANVLTF. As DNA, the CDR3 is TGTGCCAGCAGTTTATGGGTCCTGAGAGACTCTGGGGCCAACGTCCTGACTTTC.